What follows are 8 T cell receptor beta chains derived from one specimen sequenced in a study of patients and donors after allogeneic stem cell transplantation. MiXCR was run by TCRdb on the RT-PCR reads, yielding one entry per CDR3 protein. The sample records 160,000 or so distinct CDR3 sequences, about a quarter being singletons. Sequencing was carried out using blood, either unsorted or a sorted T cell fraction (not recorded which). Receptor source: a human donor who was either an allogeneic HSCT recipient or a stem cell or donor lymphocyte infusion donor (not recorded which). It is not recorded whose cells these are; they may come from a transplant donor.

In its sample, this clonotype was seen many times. Here the CDR3 reads CASSRDKNTEAFF. CDR3 DNA: TGTGCCAGCAGTAGGGATAAGAACACTGAAGCTTTCTTT. This rearrangement joins TRBV6-5 to TRBJ1-1, with D unresolved. This CDR3 has 13 residues. V was trimmed by 5 bases and J by 1 base, leaving 8 bases between them. Germline V gene lookup returns CDR1 MNHEY and CDR2 SVGAGI.

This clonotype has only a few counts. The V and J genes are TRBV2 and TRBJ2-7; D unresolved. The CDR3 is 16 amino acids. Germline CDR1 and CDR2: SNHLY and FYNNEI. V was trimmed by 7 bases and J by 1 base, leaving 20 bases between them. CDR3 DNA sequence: TGTGCCAGCACCTACAATCCGCTTGGATTATCCTACGAGCAGTACTTC. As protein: CASTYNPLGLSYEQYF.

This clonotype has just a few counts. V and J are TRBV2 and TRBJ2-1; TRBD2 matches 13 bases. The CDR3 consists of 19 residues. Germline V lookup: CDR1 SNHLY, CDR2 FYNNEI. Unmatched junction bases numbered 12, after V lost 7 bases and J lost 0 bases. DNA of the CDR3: TGTGCCAGCAACTCCTTGGGACTAGCGGGGAGGAGCTCCTACAATGAGCAGTTCTTC. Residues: CASNSLGLAGRSSYNEQFF.

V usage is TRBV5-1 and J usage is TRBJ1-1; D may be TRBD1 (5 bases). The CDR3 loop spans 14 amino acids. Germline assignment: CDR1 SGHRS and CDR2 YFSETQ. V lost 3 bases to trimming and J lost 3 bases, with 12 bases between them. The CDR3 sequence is CASSWGPDYTEAFF. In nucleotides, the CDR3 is TGCGCCAGCAGCTGGGGCCCCGATTACACTGAAGCTTTCTTT.

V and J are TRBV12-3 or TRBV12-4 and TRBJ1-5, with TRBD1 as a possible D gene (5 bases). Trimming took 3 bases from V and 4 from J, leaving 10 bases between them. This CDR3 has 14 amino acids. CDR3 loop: CASSFSEGNQPQHF. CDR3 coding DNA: TGTGCCAGCAGTTTCTCGGAGGGGAATCAGCCCCAGCATTTT.

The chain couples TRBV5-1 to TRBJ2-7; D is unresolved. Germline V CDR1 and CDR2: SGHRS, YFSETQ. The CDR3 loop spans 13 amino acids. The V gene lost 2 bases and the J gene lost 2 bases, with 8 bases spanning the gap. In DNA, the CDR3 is TGCGCCAGCAGCTTCACGGTACCCTACGAGCAGTACTTC. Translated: CASSFTVPYEQYF.

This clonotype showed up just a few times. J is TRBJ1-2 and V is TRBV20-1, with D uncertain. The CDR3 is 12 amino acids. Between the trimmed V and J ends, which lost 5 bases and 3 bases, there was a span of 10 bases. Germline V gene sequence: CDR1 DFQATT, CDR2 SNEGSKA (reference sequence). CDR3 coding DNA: TGCAGTGCTCCTGACGTCTACTATGGCTACACCTTC. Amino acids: CSAPDVYYGYTF.

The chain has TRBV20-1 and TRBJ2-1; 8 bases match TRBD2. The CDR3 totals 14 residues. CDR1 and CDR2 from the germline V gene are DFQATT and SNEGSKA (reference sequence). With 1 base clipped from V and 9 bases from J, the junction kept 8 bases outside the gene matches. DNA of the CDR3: TGCAGTGCTAGAGCCCGGGGGGGCGGGACTGAGCAGTTCTTC. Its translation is CSARARGGGTEQFF.